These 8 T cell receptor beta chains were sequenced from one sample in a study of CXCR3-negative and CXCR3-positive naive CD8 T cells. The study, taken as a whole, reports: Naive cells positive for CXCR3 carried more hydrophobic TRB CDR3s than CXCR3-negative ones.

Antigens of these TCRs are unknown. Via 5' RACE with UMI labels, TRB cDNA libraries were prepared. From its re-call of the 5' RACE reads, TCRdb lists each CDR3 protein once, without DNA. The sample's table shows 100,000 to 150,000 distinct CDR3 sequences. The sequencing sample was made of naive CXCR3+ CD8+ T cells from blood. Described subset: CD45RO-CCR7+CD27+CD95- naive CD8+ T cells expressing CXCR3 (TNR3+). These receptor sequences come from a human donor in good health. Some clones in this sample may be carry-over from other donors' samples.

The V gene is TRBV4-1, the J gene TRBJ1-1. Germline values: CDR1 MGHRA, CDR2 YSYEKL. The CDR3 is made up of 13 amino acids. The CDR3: CASSQTMNTEAFF.

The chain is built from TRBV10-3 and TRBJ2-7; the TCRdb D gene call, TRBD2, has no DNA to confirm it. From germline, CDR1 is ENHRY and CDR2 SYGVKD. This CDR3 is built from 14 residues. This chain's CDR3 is CASKTSGSNYEQYF.

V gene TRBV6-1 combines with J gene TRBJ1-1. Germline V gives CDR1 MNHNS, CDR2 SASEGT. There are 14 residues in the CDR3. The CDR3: CAGSEWAGRTEAFF.

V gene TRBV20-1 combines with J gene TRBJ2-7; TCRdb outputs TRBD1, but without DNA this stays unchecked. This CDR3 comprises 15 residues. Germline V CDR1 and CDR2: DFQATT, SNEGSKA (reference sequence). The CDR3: CSAHTRDRGRYEQYF.

The CDR3 spells CSTVGGQTGYTF. The chain couples TRBV29-1 to TRBJ1-2; TCRdb returns TRBD1, unconfirmable since there is no DNA. Germline assignment: CDR1 SQVTM and CDR2 ANQGSEA. The CDR3 covers 12 residues.

The CDR3 sequence is CAIQDSSYEQYF. J is TRBJ2-7 and V is TRBV10-3. The CDR3 extends over 12 amino acids. Germline assignment: CDR1 ENHRY and CDR2 SYGVKD.

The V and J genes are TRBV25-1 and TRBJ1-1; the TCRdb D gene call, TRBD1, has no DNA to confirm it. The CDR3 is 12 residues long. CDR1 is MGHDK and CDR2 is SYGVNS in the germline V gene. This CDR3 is CASSEYGPEAFF.

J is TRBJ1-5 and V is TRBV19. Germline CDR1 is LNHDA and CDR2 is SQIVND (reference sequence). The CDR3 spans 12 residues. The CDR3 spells CASSSLEKPQHF.